This T cell receptor (beta chain) was recorded in a study of blood T cell repertoires in COVID-19 (dated by TCRdb to the early 2020s). Regarding the research as a whole: Samples from collaborators originated in the United States, Italy and Spain and spanned both the acute and convalescent phases of COVID-19. The material from the prospective study consisted of cDNA or gDNA derived from T cells, B-cell-depleted T cells, or PBMCs. Deeply sampled blood TCRbeta repertoires from subjects exposed to, actively infected with, or recovered from COVID-19 were included in the dataset. The repertoires were released in a freely available public database meant as a resource for research on the immune response to SARS-CoV-2. The samples were drawn from two sources: the first 160 participants of the ongoing ImmuneRACE study, and some 1,300 subjects contributed by 6 global collaborators. A de-identified subject ID, COVID-19 status, age in years and sex were almost always included in the sample metadata. HLA class I and class II types, where available, came from metadata supplied by the sample provider rather than from assay-based typing.

The CDR3 holds 16 amino acids from the cysteine to the phenylalanine. The kept DNA is CDR3 alone, 48 bases in frame from the first base. Trimming takes 2 bases from V and 0 bases from J, and the germline ends sit 11 bases apart. Per the germline V gene (reference sequence), LNHDA is the CDR1 and SQIVND is the CDR2. Overall results and qualifications from the work: How much clinical and demographic metadata was included differed by source and by participant, and the metadata was provided uncurated.

Comments on this clone: Its antigen is still unknown. No base-level quality is on record; no much larger clone is a single base apart.

TCRbeta CDR3 regions were amplified from genomic DNA by means of the immunoSEQ Assay, a bias-controlled multiplex PCR. Per the source publication's procedure: Nucleated cell counts per sample were estimated from amplification of reference gene primers within the assay. Sequence reads were collapsed and filtered to measure the absolute abundance of every unique TCRbeta CDR3 rearrangement. Productive Simpson clonality was computed per sample as the square root of Simpson's diversity index over productive rearrangements. Held by TCRdb, this immuneACCESS table contains in-frame sequences only and omits some clones. Under half of the omission traces to an unresolved V gene where checked; the cause of the rest is unknown. The V and J calls and the clone size are those of that table, but D and trimming were determined from the DNA. For this sample there are more than 200,000 clones; about 88% appear just once. Of the sample, about 1.7% falls within the top ten clones.

Collaborating institutions collected whole blood in K2EDTA tubes following their own protocols. For TCRbeta analysis, collaborator samples were shipped as frozen whole blood, as isolated PBMCs, or as DNA extracted from either sample type. Input material: peripheral blood. The receptor comes from a man aged 65-85 years with acute or convalescent COVID-19. Recombination linked TRBV19 to TRBJ2-1; TRBD1 is perhaps the D gene, given 5 matching bases. The encoded CDR3 is CASSISGSSSYNEQFF. The nucleotide sequence is given as TGTGCCAGTAGTATATCAGGGTCCAGCTCCTACAATGAGCAGTTCTTC.